Each of the 15 T cell receptor beta chains below was sequenced from the same sample in a study of Graves' ophthalmopathy and Graves' hyperthyroidism. As the template, RNA transcripts were used to amplify TCR beta CDR3 regions. First-round RT-PCR used HTBI primers; second-round multiplex PCR followed. MiXCR was run by TCRdb on the multiplex PCR reads, yielding one entry per CDR3 protein. Of about 700,000 distinct CDR3 sequences detected, over 40% appear once; the ten largest clones hold more than 2.5%. The sequencing sample was made of peripheral blood. Receptor source: an adult man with Graves' ophthalmopathy.

The sample holds one count of this clonotype. This chain joins TRBV19 and TRBJ1-2, with 7 bases lining up with TRBD1. V lost 4 bases to trimming and J lost 8 bases; unmatched junction nucleotides: 13. In germline, CDR1 is LNHDA, CDR2 SQIVND (reference sequence). The CDR3 is 15 amino acids. CDR3 nucleotide sequence: TGTGCCAGTAGTAAAGGACTAGCGGGACAGTACGGCTACACCTTC. As protein: CASSKGLAGQYGYTF.

This clonotype was seen many times. The chain recombines TRBV7-9 with TRBJ1-2, with no clear D. The length of the CDR3 is 12 residues. Trimming stripped 4 bases from V and 9 bases from J, with 12 bases between. Germline CDR1 SEHNR, CDR2 FQNEAQ (reference sequence). In nucleotides, the CDR3 is TGTGCCAGCAGCTCCAACATAGACAGCTACACCTTC. Translation gives CASSSNIDSYTF.

As for this clonotype: Given a much more abundant clone one base away, this may be a read error. V gene TRBV6-5 combines with J gene TRBJ1-1; perhaps TRBD1 as D (5 bases). Trimming cost V 4 bases and J 11 bases, with 11 bases left between them. There are 11 residues in the CDR3. Looked up from germline, CDR1 is MNHEY and CDR2 is SVGAGI. The CDR3 region has the DNA TGTGCCAGCAGTTGCTCAGGGATTGCTTTCTTT. As protein: CASSCSGIAFF.

As to this clonotype: This may be a read error: a much more frequent sequence differs by one nucleotide. V gene TRBV4-1 combines with J gene TRBJ2-7; D unclear. CDR3 size: 14 residues. Germline V gene sequence: CDR1 MGHRA, CDR2 YSYEKL. Here the CDR3 reads CSSSQAVTGYEQYF. Written as DNA, the CDR3 is TGCTCCAGCAGCCAAGCAGTCACTGGCTACGAGCAGTACTTC.

This chain uses TRBV2 with TRBJ2-5; tentatively, D is TRBD1 or TRBD2 (5 bases each). CDR1 is SNHLY and CDR2 is FYNNEI in the germline V gene. Trimming took off 3 bases at V and 5 bases at J, with 16 bases between the two ends. This CDR3 region has 15 residues. The CDR3 spells CASSEISWGTETQYF. The CDR3 DNA is TGTGCCAGCAGTGAGATCTCTTGGGGGACGGAGACCCAGTACTTC.

CDR3 nucleotide sequence: TGTGCCATCAGCGGAGGACAGGGGATCACAGATACGCAGTATTTT. Protein sequence: CAISGGQGITDTQYF. The rearrangement links TRBV10-3 to TRBJ2-3; 9 nucleotides agree with TRBD1. V was clipped by 6 bases and J by 2 bases; unmatched bases: 6. Germline lookup yields CDR1 ENHRY and CDR2 SYGVKD. The CDR3 consists of 15 residues.

The rearrangement links TRBV7-2 to TRBJ1-2; possible D gene TRBD1, 5 bases. The ends were cut back, 4 bases at V and 5 bases at J, with 14 bases in the middle. This CDR3 is 14 amino acids long. Germline-derived CDR1 and CDR2 are SGHTA and FQGNSA. The CDR3 sequence is CASSSGRDGYGYTF. The DNA of the CDR3 is TGTGCCAGCAGCTCAGGCCGGGACGGGTATGGCTACACCTTC.

This chain uses TRBV7-2 with TRBJ1-5; D possibly corresponds to TRBD1 (5 bases). Trimming left V 5 bases short and J 3 bases short, with 14 bases between. The germline CDR1 and CDR2 sequences are SGHTA and FQGNSA. This CDR3 region has 15 residues. CDR3 amino acids: CASSLDTLFNQPQHF. CDR3 bases: TGTGCCAGCAGCCTGGACACGCTCTTCAATCAGCCCCAGCATTTT.

For this clonotype: A much more abundant neighbour one base away suggests this may be a read error. The chain combines TRBV10-2 with TRBJ1-2, with D perhaps TRBD1 (5 bases). With 6 bases removed from V and 8 bases from J, the gap between germline ends came to 22 bases. Germline assignment: CDR1 WSHSY and CDR2 SAAADI. The CDR3 length is 15 residues. In DNA form, the CDR3 reads TGCGCCAGCAGCGCCCCCGCAGGGACTCCGGACGGCTACACCTTC. This translates into CASSAPAGTPDGYTF.

This chain links TRBV7-9 with TRBJ1-5, with TRBD1 as a possible D gene (5 bases). The CDR3 contains 17 residues. Trimming pared 8 bases from V and 5 bases from J, leaving 25 bases between. The germline CDR1 and CDR2 sequences are SEHNR and FQNEAQ (reference sequence). As DNA, the CDR3 is TGTGCCAGCTCAAATGAGCCGGGGGTTAGATCCCATCAGCCCCAGCATTTT. It yields the protein CASSNEPGVRSHQPQHF.

This clonotype was seen at least ten times. This chain links TRBV28 with TRBJ1-2; D not certain. Germline V CDR1 and CDR2: MDHEN, SYDVKM. This CDR3 region has 13 residues. V was trimmed by 7 bases and J by 4 bases, leaving 13 bases between them. CDR3 in DNA: TGTGCCAGCATCCCCGGGGATCTCTATGGCTACACCTTC. Translating gives CASIPGDLYGYTF.

This clonotype was counted many times. In DNA form, the CDR3 reads TGTGCCAGCAGCTTAGCGCTAAGGGGCGGGGCGGCCTACGAGCAGTACTTC. This sequence encodes CASSLALRGGAAYEQYF. The genes are TRBV7-9 and TRBJ2-7; tentatively, D is TRBD2 (6 bases). CDR1 is SEHNR, CDR2 FQNEAQ, per germline (reference sequence). Trimming left V 0 bases short and J 2 bases short, with 17 bases between. CDR3 length equals 17 residues.

This clonotype was counted at least ten times. The chain joins TRBV7-3 to TRBJ1-1, with TRBD1 as a possible D gene (5 bases). The CDR3 length is 15 residues. The germline CDR1 and CDR2 sequences are SGHTA and FQGTGA. Trimming removed 0 bases from V and 1 base from J, with 9 bases in between. This CDR3 is CASSLTSGTNTEAFF. The CDR3 coding sequence is TGTGCCAGCAGCTTAACTTCTGGGACGAACACTGAAGCTTTCTTT.

This clonotype was recorded once. A much larger clone is a single base away; this may be a read error. This sequence joins TRBV12-3 or TRBV12-4 and TRBJ1-6; D gene uncertain. The CDR3 consists of 14 residues. V shed 5 bases and J shed 5 bases, with 10 bases lying between them. In DNA, the CDR3 is TGTGCCAGCAGTCCTGAAGGTCATAATTCACCCCTCCACTTT. It translates to CASSPEGHNSPLHF.

The rearrangement uses TRBV25-1 and TRBJ1-4; TRBD1 aligns across 12 bases. The germline gives CDR1 MGHDK, CDR2 SYGVNS. The CDR3 is 15 amino acids. Trimming removed 8 bases from V and 8 bases from J; junction bases left unmatched: 9. CDR3 coding DNA: TGTGCCAGCTCACCTTCGGGACAGGGGGCCGAAAAACTGTTTTTT. Residues: CASSPSGQGAEKLFF.